The 27 T cell receptor beta chains reported below all come from one sample, sequenced in a study of Graves' ophthalmopathy and Graves' hyperthyroidism. The authors amplified TCR beta CDR3 regions, and they did so from RNA transcripts for repertoire sequencing. Second-round multiplex PCR followed a first-round RT-PCR using HTBI primers. Each CDR3 protein is one row after TCRdb ran MiXCR on the multiplex PCR reads. Of about 500,000 distinct CDR3 sequences in the sample, about 35% were seen once. Material for sequencing was peripheral blood or thyroid tissue (not recorded which). The receptor set was obtained from an adult man with Graves' hyperthyroidism.

The chain recombines TRBV29-1 with TRBJ1-2; 10 nucleotides align to TRBD1. V lost 5 bases and J lost 3; bases outside the gene matches: 3. Germline V gene sequence: CDR1 SQVTM, CDR2 ANQGSEA. The length of the CDR3 is 13 residues. CDR3 coding DNA: TGCAGCGTTAGGACAGGGGGGGACTATGGCTACACCTTC. Protein sequence: CSVRTGGDYGYTF.

The chain recombines TRBV30 with TRBJ1-4; 7 bases align to TRBD1. The CDR3 has 15 amino acids. V was pared by 1 base and J by 5 bases, with 7 bases of the junction left unmatched. Germline CDR1 is GTSNPN and CDR2 is SVGIG (reference sequence). The CDR3 DNA reads as TGTGCCTGGAGTGCCACGACAGGGATAAATGAAAAACTGTTTTTT. Amino acid sequence: CAWSATTGINEKLFF.

A single count supports this clonotype. The V gene is TRBV7-2, the J gene TRBJ1-3; D unclear. This CDR3 region has 15 residues. CDR1 and CDR2 from the germline V gene are SGHTA and FQGNSA. V was pared by 3 bases and J by 0 bases, with 9 bases between. The CDR3 loop reads CASSLARSSGNTIYF. Here the CDR3 DNA reads TGTGCCAGCAGCTTGGCCCGAAGCTCTGGAAACACCATATATTTT.

The chain is built from TRBV20-1 and TRBJ2-7; the match to TRBD2 covers 9 bases. The CDR3 spans 12 residues. Per germline, CDR1 DFQATT and CDR2 SNEGSKA (reference sequence). With V trimmed by 4 bases and J by 6 bases, 4 bases remained unmatched. The CDR3 DNA sequence: TGCAGTGCTATCAGCGGGAGGTTCGAGCAGTACTTC. It codes for CSAISGRFEQYF.

This rearrangement joins TRBV12-3 or TRBV12-4 to TRBJ1-2; D is perhaps TRBD1 (5 bases). The ends were cut back, 3 bases at V and 10 bases at J, with 9 bases in the middle. The CDR3 extends over 11 amino acids. CDR3 region: CASSFRDYYTF. The CDR3 DNA sequence: TGTGCCAGCAGTTTCCGGGACTACTACACCTTC.

This clonotype was seen at least ten times. The CDR3 DNA reads TGCGCCAGCAGCCTCCCGGGACGGCACAACTATGGCTACACCTTC. This codes for CASSLPGRHNYGYTF. The chain is built from TRBV5-1 and TRBJ1-2; possible D gene TRBD1, 5 bases. Per germline, CDR1 SGHRS and CDR2 YFSETQ. The V end lost 4 bases, the J end lost 2 bases, and 15 bases lay between the germline ends. The CDR3 extends over 15 amino acids.

This clonotype was observed a handful of times. This chain links TRBV6-5 with TRBJ2-2; D not certain. V was pared by 2 bases and J by 0 bases, with 10 bases between. The CDR3 spans 16 residues. Germline loops: CDR1 MNHEY, CDR2 SVGAGI. CDR3 loop: CASSYIVGANTGELFF. The CDR3 DNA sequence: TGTGCCAGCAGTTACATTGTAGGCGCGAACACCGGGGAGCTGTTTTTT.

This clonotype came up many times. This chain's CDR3 is CASSLTEGGYTF. The CDR3 nucleotides are TGTGCCAGCAGTCTCACAGAGGGTGGCTACACCTTC. The chain uses TRBV2 and TRBJ1-2; no clear D. In germline, CDR1 is SNHLY, CDR2 FYNNEI. V was trimmed by 5 bases and J by 7 bases, leaving 11 bases between them. The CDR3 has 12 amino acids. Based on the CDR3 plus reference TRBV2 and TRBJ1-2, the full variable domain is EPEVTQTPSHQVTQMGQEVILRCVPISNHLYFYWYRQILGQKVEFLVSFYNNEISEKSEIFDDQFSVERPDGSNFTLKIRSTKLEDSAMYFCASSLTEGGYTFGSGTRLTVV.

V is TRBV7-9 and J is TRBJ2-7; no clear D gene. The V gene's germline CDR1 is SEHNR and CDR2 FQNEAQ (reference sequence). The CDR3 spans 16 residues. The ends were cut back, 1 base at V and 7 bases at J, with 20 bases in the middle. As DNA, the CDR3 is TGTGCCAGCAGCTTAGATGGACCGCCCCTCCACAATGAGCAGTACTTC. Protein product: CASSLDGPPLHNEQYF.

There are many counts of this clonotype. The V call is TRBV19, the J call TRBJ2-7; 7 bases are shared with TRBD1. The V and J ends lost 5 bases and 2 bases, in that order; junction bases with no gene match: 9. Germline V gene sequence: CDR1 LNHDA, CDR2 SQIVND (reference sequence). This CDR3 contains 15 residues. CDR3 amino acids: CASSAPGTVAYEQYF. The CDR3 coding sequence is TGTGCCAGTAGTGCCCCCGGGACAGTGGCCTACGAGCAGTACTTC. Full variable domain (outside the CDR3, taken from reference TRBV19 and TRBJ2-7): DGGITQSPKYLFRKEGQNVTLSCEQNLNHDAMYWYRQDPGQGLRLIYYSQIVNDFQKGDIAEGYSVSREKKESFPLTVTSAQKNPTAFYLCASSAPGTVAYEQYFGPGTRLTVT.

This chain connects TRBV6-1 to TRBJ1-5, with D uncertain. Germline V gene sequence: CDR1 MNHNS, CDR2 SASEGT. The V and J ends lost 1 base and 2 bases respectively, with 12 bases between them. The CDR3 totals 16 residues. The CDR3 DNA follows: TGTGCCAGCAGTGAAGAATTAGGGTCGGGCAATCAGCCCCAGCATTTT. It is translated as CASSEELGSGNQPQHF.

This clonotype has more than one count but fewer than ten. The chain joins TRBV12-5 to TRBJ1-4, with a weak D call TRBD1 (6 bases). CDR1 is LGHNT and CDR2 is FRNRAP in the germline V gene. The CDR3 extends over 16 amino acids. V lost 6 bases and J 5 bases, leaving 19 bases between the germline ends. The CDR3 spells CASGPQMAGVNEKLFF. The DNA of the CDR3 is TGTGCTAGTGGCCCCCAGATGGCAGGGGTAAATGAAAAACTGTTTTTT.

This chain connects TRBV2 to TRBJ1-5; a possible D gene is TRBD1 (5 bases). The CDR3 totals 15 residues. CDR1 and CDR2 from the germline V gene are SNHLY and FYNNEI. Deletions cut 8 bases from V and 5 bases from J, with 19 bases between. This CDR3 reads CASGEGQGRDQPQHF. Here the CDR3 DNA reads TGTGCCAGCGGGGAGGGGCAAGGGAGAGATCAGCCCCAGCATTTT.

This clonotype was counted ten times or more. The V gene is TRBV6-5, the J gene TRBJ2-6, with a weak D call TRBD2 (5 bases). V shed 1 base and J shed 1 base, with 8 bases lying between them. This CDR3 is built from 16 residues. Per the germline V gene, CDR1 is MNHEY and CDR2 is SVGAGI. CDR3 DNA: TGTGCCAGCAGTTACTGGCGGACTTCTGGGGCCAACGTCCTGACTTTC. It specifies CASSYWRTSGANVLTF.

The CDR3 DNA sequence: TGTGCCAGCAGCTTCGCAAAGAGGGGACCAGCAGGATGGTACGAGCAGTACTTC. It translates to CASSFAKRGPAGWYEQYF. The chain has TRBV11-2 and TRBJ2-7, with D tentatively TRBD1 or TRBD2 (5 bases each). There are 18 residues in the CDR3. Trimming left V 3 bases short and J 4 bases short, with 25 bases between. Germline CDR1 and CDR2: SGHAT and FQNNGV.

The chain couples TRBV30 to TRBJ2-5; TRBD1 is a possible D gene (5 bases). Germline V lookup: CDR1 GTSNPN, CDR2 SVGIG (reference sequence). This CDR3 is 13 amino acids long. Trimming shortened V by 1 base and J by 5 bases, and 11 bases separated the two germline ends. CDR3 loop: CAWSGSGRETQYF. The CDR3 nucleotides read TGTGCCTGGAGTGGGTCAGGGCGGGAGACCCAGTACTTC.

This clonotype has only a few counts. The V and J genes are TRBV3-1 and TRBJ2-5; no reliable D call. Trimming cost V 0 bases and J 2 bases, with 10 bases left between them. Germline V gene data show CDR1 as LGHDT and CDR2 as YNNKEL (reference sequence). This CDR3 comprises 15 residues. The CDR3 reads CASSQDPVRQETQYF. CDR3 DNA: TGTGCCAGCAGCCAAGATCCTGTCAGGCAAGAGACCCAGTACTTC.

This clonotype was found a few times. V usage is TRBV15 and J usage is TRBJ2-4; D possibly corresponds to TRBD2 (5 bases). This CDR3 contains 14 residues. From germline, CDR1 is LNHNV and CDR2 YYDKDF (reference sequence). Between the trimmed V and J ends, which lost 3 bases and 3 bases, there was a span of 9 bases. For the CDR3, the DNA is TGTGCCACCAGCAGTTCCGGGGACAAAAACATTCAGTACTTC. Protein: CATSSSGDKNIQYF.

This clonotype was counted once. The chain is built from TRBV6-5 and TRBJ1-2; 7 nucleotides line up with TRBD1. V dropped 5 bases and J dropped 8; count of bases not matched to a gene: 8. Germline values: CDR1 MNHEY, CDR2 SVGAGI. This CDR3 has 13 residues. CDR3 bases: TGTGCCAGCAGTGAAGGGCAGGGGGGAGGCTACACCTTC. Residues: CASSEGQGGGYTF.

This clonotype showed up many times. The rearrangement links TRBV2 to TRBJ1-1, with 7 nucleotides matching TRBD1. The CDR3 consists of 13 residues. V trimming: 7 bases; J trimming: 1 base; junction bases outside the gene matches: 3. In germline, CDR1 is SNHLY, CDR2 FYNNEI. CDR3 sequence: CASTTGWNTEAFF. As DNA, the CDR3 is TGTGCCAGCACGACAGGGTGGAACACTGAAGCTTTCTTT.

This clonotype was observed at least ten times. This sequence joins TRBV29-1 and TRBJ1-4; TRBD1 might be the D (6 bases). There are 14 residues in the CDR3. V was cut by 7 bases and J by 0 bases, with 12 bases left in between. CDR1 and CDR2 (germline): SQVTM, ANQGSEA. CDR3 protein: CSAQGFATNEKLFF. CDR3 nucleotides: TGCAGCGCACAGGGATTTGCAACTAATGAAAAACTGTTTTTT. Full variable domain (missing parts from reference TRBV29-1 and TRBJ1-4): SAVISQKPSRDICQRGTSLTIQCQVDSQVTMMFWYRQQPGQSLTLIATANQGSEATYESGFVIDKFPISRPNLTFSTLTVSNMSPEDSSIYLCSAQGFATNEKLFFGSGTQLSVL.

This chain links TRBV5-6 with TRBJ2-3; D uncertain. The CDR3 has 11 residues. V was cut by 2 bases and J by 5 bases, with 3 bases left in between. Germline V gene lookup returns CDR1 SGHDT and CDR2 YYEEEE. The CDR3 protein is CASSFQDTQYF. The CDR3 DNA sequence: TGTGCCAGCAGCTTTCAAGATACGCAGTATTTT.

The rearrangement links TRBV20-1 to TRBJ1-1, with D perhaps TRBD1 (5 bases). The CDR3 has 14 residues. Trimming removed 6 bases from V and 5 bases from J, with 19 bases in between. Germline V gene sequence: CDR1 DFQATT, CDR2 SNEGSKA (reference sequence). CDR3 coding DNA: TGCAGTGCGTGGGGCTCCGGGCCTAGGACTGAAGCTTTCTTT. Translating it yields CSAWGSGPRTEAFF.

Worth noting for this clonotype: This could be a read error, since a much larger clone is one nucleotide away. The V call is TRBV7-8, the J call TRBJ2-7, with 8 nucleotides matching TRBD2. The last part of the DNA fits TRBJ2-1 better; the J call may be wrong. Germline-derived CDR1 and CDR2 are SGHVS and FQNEAQ. The CDR3 is 15 residues long. The CDR3: CASSSKLADRYEQFF. DNA of the CDR3: TGTGCCAGCAGCTCGAAACTAGCGGACCGGTACGAGCAGTTCTTC.

V gene TRBV20-1 combines with J gene TRBJ1-1; 8 bases are shared with TRBD1. Germline V lookup: CDR1 DFQATT, CDR2 SNEGSKA (reference sequence). The CDR3 loop spans 16 amino acids. The V gene end was trimmed by 6 bases and the J gene end by 1 base; junction bases not matched to a gene: 13. The CDR3 spells CSASLRTGQGNTEAFF. The CDR3 DNA is TGCAGTGCAAGCTTACGTACCGGACAGGGGAACACTGAAGCTTTCTTT.

This chain connects TRBV7-4 to TRBJ1-6; no clear D gene. This CDR3 has 15 residues. From germline, CDR1 is SGHVT and CDR2 SQSDAQ. V lost 3 bases to trimming and J lost 6 bases, with 12 bases between them. The CDR3 DNA reads TGTGCCAGCAGCTTTGAGGGAGAGACTAATTCACCCCTCCACTTT. It encodes CASSFEGETNSPLHF.

This clonotype was picked up many times. This chain links TRBV6-1 with TRBJ1-1; 9 bases are shared with TRBD1. CDR1 is MNHNS, CDR2 SASEGT, per germline. This CDR3 is 15 amino acids long. Germline trimming cut 4 bases from V and 3 bases from J; bases unmatched to any gene: 6. The CDR3 DNA reads TGTGCCAGCAGTGTCAACAGGGGGCGAGACACTGAAGCTTTCTTT. Translating it yields CASSVNRGRDTEAFF.